This TCR beta chain was documented in a study of blood T cell repertoires in COVID-19. For the study at large: There were acute and convalescent COVID-19 samples, and they came from the United States, Italy and Spain.

Data came from immunoSEQ multiplex PCR; TCRdb stores just in-frame clones and leaves some out. The sample comprises 150,000 to 200,000 clones, over 80% of which are singletons, and over 5% rests with the top ten. This CDR3 spans 14 amino acids. The germline V and J ends were trimmed by 3 bases and 5 bases, with 13 bases remaining between them. Germline values: CDR1 KGHSH, CDR2 LQKENI. Cohort placement rested on clinical history that participants reported themselves. The TCR was taken from a man in his sixties or seventies who had been exposed to COVID-19. The chain has TRBV18 and TRBJ2-5; TRBD1 might be the D (7 bases). The specimen was PBMCs or T cells enriched from blood (not recorded which). The DNA of the CDR3 is TGTGCCAGCTCACCCTCCCCAGGGGGGGAGACCCAGTACTTC. This encodes CASSPSPGGETQYF.